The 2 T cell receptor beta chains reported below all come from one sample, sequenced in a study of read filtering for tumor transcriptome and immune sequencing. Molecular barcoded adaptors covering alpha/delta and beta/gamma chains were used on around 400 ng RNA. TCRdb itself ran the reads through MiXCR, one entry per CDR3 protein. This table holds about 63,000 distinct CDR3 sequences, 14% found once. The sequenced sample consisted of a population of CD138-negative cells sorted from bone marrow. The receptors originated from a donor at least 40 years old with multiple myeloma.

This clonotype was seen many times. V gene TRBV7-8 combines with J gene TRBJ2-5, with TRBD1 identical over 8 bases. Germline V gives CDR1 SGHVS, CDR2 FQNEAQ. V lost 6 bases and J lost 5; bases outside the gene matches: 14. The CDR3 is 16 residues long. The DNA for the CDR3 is TGTGCCAGCAGGCTTAGGTGGCAGGGGGCAAGGGAGACCCAGTACTTC. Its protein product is CASRLRWQGARETQYF.

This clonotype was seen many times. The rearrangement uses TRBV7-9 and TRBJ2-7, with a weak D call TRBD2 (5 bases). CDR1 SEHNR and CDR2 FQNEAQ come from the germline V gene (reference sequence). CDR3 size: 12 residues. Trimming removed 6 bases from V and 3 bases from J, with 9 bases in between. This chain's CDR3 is CASRSTSYEQYF. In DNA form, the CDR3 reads TGTGCCAGCAGGTCCACTAGCTACGAGCAGTACTTC.